A single sample gave rise to the 18 T cell receptor beta chains below, sequenced in a study of T cell repertoires in cytomegalovirus infection. No cognate antigen is known for these TCRs. MiXCR was run by TCRdb on the reads, yielding one entry per CDR3 protein. The data hold fewer than 1,000,000 distinct CDR3 sequences, with about a third observed a single time. Here the sequenced sample was cultured CD8+ T cells from PBMCs, taken from culture after CMV antigen stimulation. All receptors derive from a human donor in good health (CMV status not recorded). Some clones in this sample may be carry-over from other donors' samples.

The V and J genes are TRBV7-8 and TRBJ2-7; possibly TRBD1 for D (6 bases). Trimming took 5 bases from V and 2 from J, leaving 13 bases between them. The CDR3 is 14 residues long. From germline, CDR1 is SGHVS and CDR2 FQNEAQ. The CDR3 DNA reads TGTGCCAGCAGCGTTCACAGGGAGCCCTACGAGCAGTACTTC. As protein: CASSVHREPYEQYF.

This clonotype has more than one count but fewer than ten. This chain connects TRBV2 to TRBJ2-5; D is uncertain. CDR3 length equals 14 residues. From germline, CDR1 is SNHLY and CDR2 FYNNEI. The V end lost 6 bases, the J end lost 3 bases, and 14 bases lay between the germline ends. The CDR3 nucleotides are TGTGCCAGCAGGAAACAGCTGAATGAAGAGACCCAGTACTTC. Residues: CASRKQLNEETQYF.

This clonotype was seen once. For the CDR3, the DNA is TGCGCCAGCAGTGAGAAGACGGTGGGGCAAGAGACCCAGTACTTC. Residues: CASSEKTVGQETQYF. The chain combines TRBV10-2 with TRBJ2-5; D is uncertain. The CDR3 has 15 residues. Germline CDR1 WSHSY, CDR2 SAAADI. The ends were cut back, 2 bases at V and 2 bases at J, with 12 bases in the middle.

This clonotype has more than one count but fewer than ten. This chain joins TRBV2 and TRBJ2-7; 9 bases are a match to TRBD1. V lost 2 bases and J lost 6; bases outside the gene matches: 11. This CDR3 spans 16 amino acids. Germline-derived CDR1 and CDR2 are SNHLY and FYNNEI. CDR3 residues: CASSESGTGRGGEQYF. CDR3 sequence (DNA): TGTGCCAGCAGTGAATCGGGGACAGGGCGAGGGGGCGAGCAGTACTTC.

This clonotype was observed at least ten times. The V call is TRBV7-6, the J call TRBJ1-5, with TRBD1 matching 9 bases. CDR1 and CDR2 from the germline V gene are SGHVS and FNYEAQ. Trimming took 5 bases from V and 4 from J; bases not matched to a gene: 3. The CDR3 spans 14 residues. CDR3 sequence: CASSPGTGNQPQHF. The CDR3 DNA follows: TGTGCCAGCAGCCCCGGGACAGGGAATCAGCCCCAGCATTTT.

This clonotype was observed a handful of times. The chain couples TRBV27 to TRBJ2-1, with 11 bases aligning to TRBD2. V was clipped by 5 bases and J by 4 bases; unmatched bases: 7. The CDR3 covers 16 residues. Per the germline V gene, CDR1 is MNHEY and CDR2 is SMNVEV (reference sequence). This CDR3 reads CASSPYSGGVYNEQFF. The DNA for the CDR3 is TGTGCCAGCAGTCCCTATAGCGGGGGGGTTTACAATGAGCAGTTCTTC.

V gene TRBV3-1 combines with J gene TRBJ2-5, with D tentatively TRBD2 (7 bases). Germline values: CDR1 LGHDT, CDR2 YNNKEL (reference sequence). Trimming removed 0 bases from V and 0 bases from J, with 11 bases in between. CDR3 length: 16 amino acids. The CDR3: CASSQEWGGYQETQYF. DNA for the CDR3: TGTGCCAGCAGCCAAGAATGGGGGGGCTACCAAGAGACCCAGTACTTC.

This clonotype appeared a few times. The rearrangement links TRBV4-1 to TRBJ1-5, with TRBD1 as a possible D gene (5 bases). The CDR3 is made up of 14 amino acids. Germline CDR1 and CDR2: MGHRA and YSYEKL. Trimming left V 3 bases short and J 6 bases short, with 12 bases between. CDR3 DNA sequence: TGCGCCAGCAGCCAGGGGGTTGAAGGTCAGCCCCAGCATTTT. It codes for CASSQGVEGQPQHF.

At least ten counts were recorded for this clonotype. This chain connects TRBV7-8 to TRBJ1-2; no clear D. Trimming shortened V by 4 bases and J by 2 bases, and 8 bases separated the two germline ends. The V gene's germline CDR1 is SGHVS and CDR2 FQNEAQ. CDR3 length equals 13 residues. The CDR3 DNA follows: TGTGCCAGCAGCTCCCTTGGGAACTATGGCTACACCTTC. Its protein product is CASSSLGNYGYTF.

This clonotype was counted a few times. The rearrangement joins TRBV2 to TRBJ1-3, with D unresolved. Germline lookup yields CDR1 SNHLY and CDR2 FYNNEI. Trimming took off 4 bases at V and 0 bases at J, with 7 bases between the two ends. The CDR3 spans 14 residues. The CDR3 region is CASSGARSGNTIYF. The DNA of the CDR3 is TGTGCCAGCAGTGGGGCACGCTCTGGAAACACCATATATTTT.

The chain joins TRBV27 to TRBJ2-2, with D possibly TRBD2 on 6 matching bases. The CDR3 contains 14 residues. Germline V gene sequence: CDR1 MNHEY, CDR2 SMNVEV (reference sequence). With 6 bases removed from V and 2 bases from J, the gap between germline ends came to 10 bases. CDR3 DNA sequence: TGTGCCAGCAGCAGGGAGGTCAACACCGGGGAGCTGTTTTTT. Amino acids: CASSREVNTGELFF.

This sequence joins TRBV20-1 and TRBJ2-7; 7 bases match TRBD1. Germline V CDR1 and CDR2: DFQATT, SNEGSKA (reference sequence). V dropped 5 bases and J dropped 4; count of bases not matched to a gene: 2. The CDR3 contains 11 residues. CDR3 nucleotides: TGCAGTGCTTCGGACAGGTACGAGCAGTACGTC. This encodes CSASDRYEQYV.

The chain joins TRBV20-1 to TRBJ1-2, with D hard to call. The germline V and J ends were trimmed by 4 bases and 5 bases, with 17 bases remaining between them. This CDR3 is 14 amino acids long. Germline V CDR1 and CDR2: DFQATT, SNEGSKA (reference sequence). CDR3 residues: CSAIPSSNRYGYTF. The CDR3 coding sequence is TGCAGTGCTATCCCCTCCAGTAATCGTTATGGCTACACCTTC.

The J gene is TRBJ2-5, the V gene TRBV6-8; D is perhaps TRBD2 (5 bases). Germline V lookup: CDR1 MNHGY, CDR2 SAAAGT. The germline V and J ends were trimmed by 2 bases and 5 bases, with 21 bases remaining between them. The CDR3 has 17 amino acids. The CDR3 coding sequence is TGTGCCAGCAGTTACGGTGTCGGGGTTCTACCGGATGAGACCCAGTACTTC. Amino acid sequence: CASSYGVGVLPDETQYF.

The V and J genes are TRBV6-5 and TRBJ2-1; D is uncertain. This CDR3 has 12 residues. The germline V gene has CDR1 MNHEY and CDR2 SVGAGI. V was trimmed by 7 bases and J by 6 bases, leaving 10 bases between them. In nucleotides, the CDR3 is TGTGCCAGCACTTCTTTAAGCAATGAGCAGTTCTTC. It encodes CASTSLSNEQFF.

Only one count was recorded for this clonotype. The gene calls are TRBV19 and TRBJ2-7; D perhaps matches TRBD2 (6 bases). The length of the CDR3 is 13 residues. V was shortened by 11 bases and J by 2 bases, with 16 bases between the two germline ends. Per germline, CDR1 LNHDA and CDR2 SQIVND (reference sequence). As DNA, the CDR3 is TGTGCCCAGAGGGGAGGACACCCCTACGAGCAGTACGTC. It yields the protein CAQRGGHPYEQYV.

There are many counts of this clonotype. This rearrangement joins TRBV6-6 to TRBJ1-2; maybe TRBD1 (5 bases). The CDR3 totals 13 residues. The germline CDR1 and CDR2 sequences are MNHNY and SVGAGI (reference sequence). V was clipped by 3 bases and J by 7 bases, with 12 bases between them. The CDR3 DNA follows: TGTGCCAGCAGTTATGGGGGTCTGATTGGCTACACCTTC. This translates into CASSYGGLIGYTF.

The CDR3 spells CASSEAYRTYEQYV. The CDR3 nucleotides read TGTGCCAGCAGTGAAGCCTACAGAACATACGAGCAGTACGTC. The rearrangement uses TRBV6-1 and TRBJ2-7; D gene ambiguous. This CDR3 is built from 14 residues. V was pared by 0 bases and J by 4 bases, with 10 bases between. Germline CDR1 is MNHNS and CDR2 is SASEGT.